The entry below describes one T cell receptor beta chain. No antigen is known for it. The CDR3 loop spans 15 amino acids. Between the trimmed V and J ends, which lost 5 bases and 8 bases, there was a span of 20 bases. CDR1 is SEHNR and CDR2 is FQNEAQ in the germline V gene (reference sequence). TCRdb's copy holds only in-frame clones and misses some; the assay was immunoSEQ multiplex PCR. The sample lists under 90,000 clones, 85% to 90% seen once, with 0.22% in the top ten. The source of the sample is a study of OX40 agonist ivuxolimab in advanced cancers. At the level of the study: Partial responses occurred in Three dose-escalation patients, one with hepatocellular carcinoma and two with cutaneous melanoma.

Study results and caveats: Antigen targets of the expanded peripheral T cells went undetermined. Blood T cells, both CD4+ and CD8+, expanded clonally by week 6 at 0.1 to 3.0 mg/kg.

The starting material was CD4+ or CD8+ T cells sorted from blood, obtained in a trial of the OX40 agonist ivuxolimab. V usage is TRBV7-9 and J usage is TRBJ2-3, with D possibly TRBD1 on 5 matching bases. The receptor's source is an adult with an advanced solid tumor such as melanoma, head and neck, liver or kidney cancer. The CDR3 spells CASSPIGRAAGTQYF. CDR3 coding DNA: TGTGCCAGCAGCCCCATCGGCAGGGCTGCCGGTACGCAGTATTTT. Using reference TRBV7-9 and TRBJ2-3 for the parts outside the CDR3, the full variable domain is DTGVSQNPRHKITKRGQNVTFRCDPISEHNRLYWYRQTLGQGPEFLTYFQNEAQLEKSRLLSDRFSAERPKGSFSTLEIQRTEQGDSAMYLCASSPIGRAAGTQYFGPGTRLTVL.